This T cell receptor (beta chain) came from a study of PD-1 blockade in classical Hodgkin lymphoma. Libraries were prepared by immunoSEQ multiplex PCR; TCRdb keeps only in-frame clonotypes and omits some of them. This sample yields some 52,000 clones, of which roughly nine tenths are seen a single time; 6.5% to 8.5% belongs to the top ten. Time point denoted: cycle 4 day 1 (C4D1), after 6 weeks of nivolumab. Exposure to brentuximab vedotin varied, and each patient had relapsed following autologous stem cell transplantation. Under best response, outcomes were complete response, partial response or progressive disease. Of note for this clone: What it recognizes is unknown.

Broader study findings: Relapsed/refractory patients reportedly had the lowest baseline TCR diversity, below newly diagnosed patients, who were below healthy donors.

This receptor was identified in a human donor with classical Hodgkin lymphoma. Sequenced material: peripheral blood mononuclear cells (PBMCs), taken before the fourth cycle of nivolumab.

CDR3 sequence reads: CASSQEWDRETQYF. CDR3 nucleotide sequence: TGTGCCAGCAGCCAAGAGTGGGATAGGGAGACCCAGTACTTC. The V and J genes are TRBV14 and TRBJ2-5; no definite D call. This CDR3 contains 14 residues. CDR1 is SGHDN, CDR2 FVKESK, per germline. V lost 0 bases and J lost 5, with 10 bases in between. The complete variable domain, with remaining parts taken from reference TRBV14 and TRBJ2-5, reads EAGVTQFPSHSVIEKGQTVTLRCDPISGHDNLYWYRRVMGKEIKFLLHFVKESKQDESGMPNNRFLAERTGGTYSTLKVQPAELEDSGVYFCASSQEWDRETQYFGPGTRLLVL.